This T cell receptor (beta chain) was documented in a study of cytomegalovirus exposure and HLA in healthy donors. Broader study findings: Cytomegalovirus-associated TCR beta chains were listed, numbering approximately 150. In a later analysis, CMV-associated beta chains were mostly HLA-associated, it appeared.

With 60 Vbeta and 13 Jbeta primers, the PCR was carried out. The method was immunoSEQ multiplex PCR; TCRdb's version includes in-frame clones alone and lacks a portion of them. The table includes 110,000 or so clones, approximately 80% detected once. In the case of this clone: Its cognate antigen is unknown.

The sequenced material came from PBMCs. The TCR was taken from a man in his forties in good health and CMV-seronegative.

Written as DNA, the CDR3 is TGTGCCAGCAGTGAAATTCCGGTGAATCAGCCCCAGCATTTT. This translates into CASSEIPVNQPQHF. The gene calls are TRBV6-1 and TRBJ1-5, with D uncertain. Trimming shortened V by 2 bases and J by 4 bases, and 9 bases separated the two germline ends. The CDR3 is 14 residues long. Germline CDR1 MNHNS, CDR2 SASEGT.